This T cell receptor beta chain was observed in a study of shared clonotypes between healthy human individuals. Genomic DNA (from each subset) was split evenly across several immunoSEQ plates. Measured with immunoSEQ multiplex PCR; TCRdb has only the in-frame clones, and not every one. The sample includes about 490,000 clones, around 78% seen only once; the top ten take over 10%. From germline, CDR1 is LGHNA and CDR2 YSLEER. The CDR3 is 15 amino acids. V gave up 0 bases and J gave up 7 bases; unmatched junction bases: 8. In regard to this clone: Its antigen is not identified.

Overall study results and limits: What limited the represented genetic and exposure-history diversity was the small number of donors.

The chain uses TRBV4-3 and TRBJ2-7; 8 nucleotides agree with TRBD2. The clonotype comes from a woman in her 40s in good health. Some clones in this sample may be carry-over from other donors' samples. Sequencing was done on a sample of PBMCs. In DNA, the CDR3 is TGCGCCAGCAGCCAAGATCTTATAGGGACTAGGGAGCAGTACTTC. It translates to CASSQDLIGTREQYF.